Presented here are 3 T cell receptor beta chains from one specimen sequenced in a study of T-cell memory formation after mild COVID-19. TCRdb reanalysed the 5' RACE reads using MiXCR and keeps one entry per CDR3 protein. The sample gives 300,000 to 400,000 distinct CDR3 sequences, under 25% of which show up once; around an eighth is in the top ten. Specimen: PBMCs or a T cell subset sorted from them (not recorded which). Receptors were obtained from an adult woman who had mild COVID-19 (a few samples of this study predate the infection). Cell type and time point are not known.

This clonotype showed up just a few times. The chain recombines TRBV20-1 with TRBJ1-1, with 9 nucleotides matching TRBD1. The CDR3 is 16 amino acids. The germline CDR1 and CDR2 sequences are DFQATT and SNEGSKA (reference sequence). The CDR3 loop is CRGGQGLGRVNTEAFF. In DNA, the CDR3 is TGCAGAGGAGGACAGGGGCTGGGGCGGGTGAACACTGAAGCTTTCTTT.

The rearrangement uses TRBV5-1 and TRBJ1-2, with TRBD1 identical over 7 bases. V shed 4 bases and J 4 bases; nucleotides not matched to a gene: 10. The germline CDR1 and CDR2 sequences are SGHRS and YFSETQ. The CDR3 spans 15 residues. Written as DNA, the CDR3 is TGCGCCAGCAGCCCCCGGGACAGCGACCGCTATGGCTACACCTTC. Protein: CASSPRDSDRYGYTF. Full variable domain (remainder filled in from reference TRBV5-1 and TRBJ1-2): KAGVTQTPRYLIKTRGQQVTLSCSPISGHRSVSWYQQTPGQGLQFLFEYFSETQRNKGNFPGRFSGRQFSNSRSEMNVSTLELGDSALYLCASSPRDSDRYGYTFGSGTRLTVV.

The rearrangement joins TRBV9 to TRBJ2-7, with D possibly TRBD2 on 5 matching bases. V shed 3 bases and J shed 6 bases, with 13 bases lying between them. From germline, CDR1 is SGDLS and CDR2 YYNGEE. The CDR3 totals 13 residues. CDR3 in DNA: TGTGCCAGCAGCGATAGCCTCGGGGTCGAGCAGTACTTC. Protein: CASSDSLGVEQYF.